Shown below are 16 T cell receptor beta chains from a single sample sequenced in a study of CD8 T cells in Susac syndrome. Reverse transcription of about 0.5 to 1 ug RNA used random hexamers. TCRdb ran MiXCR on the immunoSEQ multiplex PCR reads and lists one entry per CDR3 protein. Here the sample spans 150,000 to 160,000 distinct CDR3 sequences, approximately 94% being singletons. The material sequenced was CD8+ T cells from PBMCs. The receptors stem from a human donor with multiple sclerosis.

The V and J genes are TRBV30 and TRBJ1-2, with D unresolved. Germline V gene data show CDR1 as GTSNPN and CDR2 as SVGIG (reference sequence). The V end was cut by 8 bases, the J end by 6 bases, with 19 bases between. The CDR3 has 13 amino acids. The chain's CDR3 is CASESGDYHGYTF. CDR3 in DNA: TGTGCCAGTGAAAGTGGAGATTACCATGGCTACACCTTC.

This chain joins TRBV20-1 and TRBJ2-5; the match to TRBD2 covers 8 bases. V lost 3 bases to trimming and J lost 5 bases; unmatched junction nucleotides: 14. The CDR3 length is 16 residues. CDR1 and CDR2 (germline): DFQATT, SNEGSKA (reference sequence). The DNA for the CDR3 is TGCAGTGCTAGGGAGAACGCGGGGGGCTGGAAGGAGACCCAGTACTTC. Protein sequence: CSARENAGGWKETQYF.

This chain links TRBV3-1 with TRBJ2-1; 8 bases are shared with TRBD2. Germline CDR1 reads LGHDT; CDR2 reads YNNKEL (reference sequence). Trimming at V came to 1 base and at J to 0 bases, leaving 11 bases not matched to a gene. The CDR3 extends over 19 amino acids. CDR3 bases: TGTGCCAGCAGCCAAGGGATCGGGGGGGGACCGAGCTCCTACAATGAGCAGTTCTTC. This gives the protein CASSQGIGGGPSSYNEQFF.

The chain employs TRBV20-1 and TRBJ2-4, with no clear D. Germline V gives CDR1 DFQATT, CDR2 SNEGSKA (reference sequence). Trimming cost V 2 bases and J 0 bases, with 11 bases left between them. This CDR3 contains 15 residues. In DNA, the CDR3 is TGCAGTGCTAGATATAGTCCCAGAGCCAAAAACATTCAGTACTTC. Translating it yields CSARYSPRAKNIQYF.

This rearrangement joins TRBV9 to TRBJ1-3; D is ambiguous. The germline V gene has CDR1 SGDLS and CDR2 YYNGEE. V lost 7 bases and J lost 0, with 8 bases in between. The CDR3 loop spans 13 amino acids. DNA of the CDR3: TGTGCCAGCTCGGGCAGCTCTGGAAACACCATATATTTT. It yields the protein CASSGSSGNTIYF.

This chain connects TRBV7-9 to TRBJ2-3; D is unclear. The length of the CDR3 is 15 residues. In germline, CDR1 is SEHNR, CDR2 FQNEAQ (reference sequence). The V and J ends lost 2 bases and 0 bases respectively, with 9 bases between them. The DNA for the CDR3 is TGTGCCAGCAGCTTATTACGTCCGAGCACAGATACGCAGTATTTT. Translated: CASSLLRPSTDTQYF. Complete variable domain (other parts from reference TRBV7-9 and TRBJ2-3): DTGVSQNPRHKITKRGQNVTFRCDPISEHNRLYWYRQTLGQGPEFLTYFQNEAQLEKSRLLSDRFSAERPKGSFSTLEIQRTEQGDSAMYLCASSLLRPSTDTQYFGPGTRLTVL.

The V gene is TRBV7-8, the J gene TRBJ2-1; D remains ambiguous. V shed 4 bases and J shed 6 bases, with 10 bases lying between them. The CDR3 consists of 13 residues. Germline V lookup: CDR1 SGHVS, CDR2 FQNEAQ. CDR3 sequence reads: CASSSERRNEQFF. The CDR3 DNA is TGTGCCAGCAGCTCAGAAAGACGCAATGAGCAGTTCTTC.

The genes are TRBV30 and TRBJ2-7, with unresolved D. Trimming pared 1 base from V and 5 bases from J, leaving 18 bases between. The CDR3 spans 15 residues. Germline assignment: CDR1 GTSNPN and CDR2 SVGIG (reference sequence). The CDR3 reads CAWSATPGSWHEQYF. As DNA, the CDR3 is TGTGCCTGGAGTGCCACCCCCGGTTCATGGCACGAGCAGTACTTC.

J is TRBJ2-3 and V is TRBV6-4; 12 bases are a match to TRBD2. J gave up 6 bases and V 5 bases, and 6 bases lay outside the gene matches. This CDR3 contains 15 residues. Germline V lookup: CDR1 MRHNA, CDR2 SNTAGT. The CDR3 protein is CASSPTSGGVDTQYF. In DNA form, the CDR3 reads TGTGCCAGCAGTCCGACTAGCGGGGGAGTCGATACGCAGTATTTT.

The CDR3 sequence is CASSVDRDRIQYF. DNA for the CDR3: TGTGCCAGCAGCGTCGACAGGGATAGAATTCAGTACTTC. The chain couples TRBV7-9 to TRBJ2-4, with 7 bases that match TRBD1. Germline V CDR1 and CDR2: SEHNR, FQNEAQ (reference sequence). The CDR3 length is 13 residues. The J segment lost 10 bases and the V segment lost 5 bases, leaving 8 bases of the junction unmatched.

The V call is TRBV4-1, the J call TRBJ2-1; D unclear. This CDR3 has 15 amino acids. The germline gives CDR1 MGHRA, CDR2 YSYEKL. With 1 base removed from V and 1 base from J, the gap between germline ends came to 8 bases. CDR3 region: CASSQVSDSYNEQFF. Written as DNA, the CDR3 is TGCGCCAGCAGCCAAGTATCAGATTCCTACAATGAGCAGTTCTTC.

CDR3 residues: CASGHSGLEQYF. In DNA form, the CDR3 reads TGTGCTAGTGGTCATTCCGGGCTCGAGCAGTACTTC. The chain has TRBV12-5 and TRBJ2-7, with unresolved D. Trimming pared 5 bases from V and 6 bases from J, leaving 11 bases between. This CDR3 has 12 residues. The V gene's germline CDR1 is LGHNT and CDR2 FRNRAP. The whole variable domain, remainder taken from reference TRBV12-5 and TRBJ2-7, is DARVTQTPRHKVTEMGQEVTMRCQPILGHNTVFWYRQTMMQGLELLAYFRNRAPLDDSGMPKDRFSAEMPDATLATLKIQPSEPRDSAVYFCASGHSGLEQYFGPGTRLTVT.

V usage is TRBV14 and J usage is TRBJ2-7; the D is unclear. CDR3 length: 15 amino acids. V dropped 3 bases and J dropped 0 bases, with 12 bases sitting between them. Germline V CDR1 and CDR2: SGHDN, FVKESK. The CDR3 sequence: CASSQWRQNSYEQYF. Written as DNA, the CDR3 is TGTGCCAGCAGCCAGTGGCGGCAAAACTCCTACGAGCAGTACTTC.

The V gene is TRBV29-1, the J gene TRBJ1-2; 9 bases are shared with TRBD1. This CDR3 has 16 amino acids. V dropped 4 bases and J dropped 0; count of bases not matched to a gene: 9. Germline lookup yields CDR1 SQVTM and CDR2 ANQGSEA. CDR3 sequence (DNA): TGCAGCGTTGTCCCGCCAGGGACAGGGTCTAACTATGGCTACACCTTC. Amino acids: CSVVPPGTGSNYGYTF.

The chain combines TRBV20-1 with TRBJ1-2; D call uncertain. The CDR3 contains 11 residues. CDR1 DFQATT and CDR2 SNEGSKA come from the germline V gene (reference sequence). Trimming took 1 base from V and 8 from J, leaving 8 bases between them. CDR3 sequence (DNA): TGCAGTGCTAGAGGCGGGGAGGGCTACACCTTC. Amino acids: CSARGGEGYTF.

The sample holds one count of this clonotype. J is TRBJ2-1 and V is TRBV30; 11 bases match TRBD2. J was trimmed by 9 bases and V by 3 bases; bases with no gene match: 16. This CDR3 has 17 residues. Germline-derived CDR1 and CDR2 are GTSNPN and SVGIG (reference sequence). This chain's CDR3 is CAWSRWIAGGPFGEQFF. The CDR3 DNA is TGTGCCTGGAGCCGTTGGATAGCGGGGGGGCCTTTCGGTGAGCAGTTCTTC.